The 14 T cell receptor beta chains reported below all come from one sample, sequenced in a study of OX40 agonist ivuxolimab in advanced cancers. The protocol was immunoSEQ multiplex PCR, while the TCRdb copy is restricted to in-frame clones and leaves out a portion. The repertoire includes roughly 80,000 clones, more than 85% of them detected once, and roughly 0.69% sits in the top ten. Sequenced material: CD4+ or CD8+ T cells sorted from blood, taken in a trial of the OX40 agonist ivuxolimab. These receptors were taken from an adult with an advanced solid tumor such as melanoma, head and neck, liver or kidney cancer.

The J gene is TRBJ2-3, the V gene TRBV19; a possible D gene is TRBD2 (7 bases). V was trimmed by 2 bases and J by 6 bases, leaving 18 bases between them. The germline gives CDR1 LNHDA, CDR2 SQIVND (reference sequence). The CDR3 runs 16 residues. The CDR3: CASSIRRERTGDTQYF. Written as DNA, the CDR3 is TGTGCCAGTAGTATACGGCGGGAGAGAACAGGGGATACGCAGTATTTT.

V is TRBV11-2 and J is TRBJ2-1; 7 bases fit TRBD1. CDR1 is SGHAT and CDR2 is FQNNGV in the germline V gene. This CDR3 contains 17 residues. Trimming took 2 bases from V and 4 from J; bases not matched to a gene: 11. CDR3 loop: CASSLRQGNSRYNEQFF. For the CDR3, the DNA is TGTGCCAGCAGCTTACGACAGGGAAATTCTCGTTACAATGAGCAGTTCTTC.

This chain's CDR3 is CSVGRLTGELFF. Here the CDR3 DNA reads TGCAGCGTCGGTCGTCTGACCGGGGAGCTGTTTTTT. The V gene is TRBV29-1, the J gene TRBJ2-2, with D hard to call. The V gene's germline CDR1 is SQVTM and CDR2 ANQGSEA. V lost 6 bases and J lost 5, with 10 bases in between. The CDR3 has 12 residues.

This clone was recorded only once. At one boundary the junction diverges from the germline segment, which might be a read error. The rearrangement uses TRBV14 and TRBJ2-2, with TRBD2 matching over 12 bases. This CDR3 spans 16 amino acids. Germline V gene lookup returns CDR1 SGHDN and CDR2 FVKESK. CDR3 nucleotides: TGTGCCAGCAGCCTAAGGACTAGCGGGAACGCCGGGGAGCTGTTTTTT. Its protein product is CASSLRTSGNAGELFF.

The chain links TRBV19 to TRBJ1-5; a weak D match, TRBD1 (5 bases). Germline V gene lookup returns CDR1 LNHDA and CDR2 SQIVND (reference sequence). There are 15 residues in the CDR3. Between the trimmed V and J ends, which lost 6 bases and 4 bases, there was a span of 16 bases. The chain's CDR3 is CASSRVGRENQPQHF. CDR3 DNA: TGTGCCAGTAGCAGGGTAGGACGGGAGAATCAGCCCCAGCATTTT.

This chain uses TRBV2 with TRBJ1-1, with D tentatively TRBD1 (6 bases). The germline CDR1 and CDR2 sequences are SNHLY and FYNNEI. The CDR3 covers 14 residues. Trimming cost V 6 bases and J 4 bases, with 15 bases left between them. CDR3 sequence reads: CASSAERGGTEAFF. DNA for the CDR3: TGTGCCAGCAGCGCCGAAAGGGGGGGCACTGAAGCTTTCTTT.

The V call is TRBV27, the J call TRBJ2-7; possible D gene TRBD2, 5 bases. Germline V gene lookup returns CDR1 MNHEY and CDR2 SMNVEV (reference sequence). CDR3 length equals 13 residues. V was pared by 3 bases and J by 3 bases, with 9 bases between. CDR3 region: CASSFSEGYEQYF. The CDR3 DNA is TGTGCCAGCAGTTTTAGCGAGGGCTACGAGCAGTACTTC.

This chain uses TRBV7-2 with TRBJ2-2, with D hard to call. The germline V gene has CDR1 SGHTA and CDR2 FQGNSA. This CDR3 has 13 amino acids. The V end lost 5 bases, the J end lost 6 bases, and 10 bases lay between the germline ends. This chain's CDR3 is CASSKDGPGELFF. DNA for the CDR3: TGTGCCAGCAGCAAGGACGGGCCCGGGGAGCTGTTTTTT.

The CDR3 loop reads CASSVRGDPVNEQFF. CDR3 nucleotide sequence: TGTGCCAGCAGTGTTAGGGGAGACCCAGTCAATGAGCAGTTCTTC. The V and J genes are TRBV2 and TRBJ2-1; D may be TRBD1 or TRBD2 (5 bases each). V gave up 4 bases and J gave up 6 bases, with 16 bases separating them. Germline V lookup: CDR1 SNHLY, CDR2 FYNNEI. This CDR3 is built from 15 residues.

The J gene is TRBJ1-1, the V gene TRBV5-1; TRBD1 matches 7 bases. Per the germline V gene, CDR1 is SGHRS and CDR2 is YFSETQ. This CDR3 is 16 amino acids long. V dropped 0 bases and J dropped 1; count of bases not matched to a gene: 6. The CDR3 loop reads CASSLDGTAPNTEAFF. The CDR3 region has the DNA TGCGCCAGCAGCTTGGATGGGACAGCCCCGAACACTGAAGCTTTCTTT.

About this clone itself: This same CDR3 is encoded by further DNA sequences in the sample. V gene TRBV7-9 combines with J gene TRBJ1-5; perhaps TRBD1 as D (5 bases). Germline CDR1 is SEHNR and CDR2 is FQNEAQ (reference sequence). The CDR3 spans 13 residues. V was clipped by 4 bases and J by 4 bases, with 8 bases between them. CDR3 sequence reads: CASSSQGNQPQHF. The CDR3 DNA sequence: TGTGCCAGCAGCTCGCAGGGAAATCAGCCCCAGCATTTT.

CDR3 region: CAWTVNTGELFF. Here the CDR3 DNA reads TGTGCCTGGACCGTCAACACCGGGGAGCTGTTTTTT. The J gene is TRBJ2-2, the V gene TRBV30; D remains ambiguous. V dropped 4 bases and J dropped 2 bases, with 5 bases sitting between them. Germline CDR1 reads GTSNPN; CDR2 reads SVGIG (reference sequence). CDR3 length: 12 amino acids. The full variable domain, in which reference TRBV30 and TRBJ2-2 provide the parts outside the CDR3, is SQTIHQWPATLVQPVGSPLSLECTVEGTSNPNLYWYRQAAGRGLQLLFYSVGIGQISSEVPQNLSASRPQDRQFILSSKKLLLSDSGFYLCAWTVNTGELFFGEGSRLTVL.

CDR3 sequence reads: CASSLAFRREGPGGELFF. As DNA, the CDR3 is TGTGCCAGCAGCTTAGCGTTTCGGCGGGAGGGCCCTGGCGGGGAGCTGTTTTTT. The chain uses TRBV7-9 and TRBJ2-2, with 9 bases that match TRBD2. The V gene end was trimmed by 0 bases and the J gene end by 7 bases; junction bases not matched to a gene: 12. CDR3 length: 18 residues. CDR1 and CDR2 (germline): SEHNR, FQNEAQ (reference sequence). The entire variable domain, with the rest obtained from reference TRBV7-9 and TRBJ2-2, is as follows: DTGVSQNPRHKITKRGQNVTFRCDPISEHNRLYWYRQTLGQGPEFLTYFQNEAQLEKSRLLSDRFSAERPKGSFSTLEIQRTEQGDSAMYLCASSLAFRREGPGGELFFGEGSRLTVL.

This chain uses TRBV28 with TRBJ2-1; 12 bases align to TRBD2. This CDR3 has 17 amino acids. From germline, CDR1 is MDHEN and CDR2 SYDVKM. V lost 2 bases, J lost 5 bases, and 7 bases stayed unmatched. The CDR3 coding sequence is TGTGCCAGCAGTTTACCCCTGACTAGCGGGAGCCACAATGAGCAGTTCTTC. The encoded protein is CASSLPLTSGSHNEQFF.